This T cell receptor (beta chain) comes out of a study of CD8+ T cells in alopecia areata. Concerning this clone: Its antigen is currently unknown.

Sequencing relied on a cDNA template that was reverse transcribed from extracted RNA. Using immunoSEQ multiplex PCR, the repertoire was profiled, and TCRdb retains in-frame clones only, with some absent. The sample records over 50,000 clones, 40% to 50% being singletons. Findings and limits, study-wide: Affected lesional scalp, above all in alopecia totalis/universalis, was more clonal than normal scalp.

The sample consisted of CD8+ T cells sorted from blood, taken at week 0. This TCR was sampled from a human donor with alopecia areata.

The CDR3 protein is CASSLGAGEQFF. The CDR3 nucleotides are TGTGCCAGCAGCTTAGGGGCGGGGGAGCAGTTCTTC. The V gene is TRBV7-2, the J gene TRBJ2-1, with D possibly TRBD2 on 6 matching bases. Germline CDR1 reads SGHTA; CDR2 reads FQGNSA. The CDR3 spans 12 residues. V was shortened by 1 base and J by 10 bases, with 8 bases between the two germline ends.